This T cell receptor (beta chain) was retrieved from a study of shared clonotypes between healthy human individuals (dated by TCRdb to 2020 to 2022). As for the study more broadly: Two women and a few men aged 18 to 49 years were included in the cohort. Leukapheresis yielded between about 0.94 and 8.9 billion PBMCs per donor. For each donor, three plates each were used for CD4 naive and CD4 memory, two plates were used for CD8 naive, and one plate was used for CD8 memory. Different laboratories and diverse techniques were used to prepare libraries and sequence TCR repertoires, to increase sequencing depth and limit assay-specific biases. The study deeply sequenced blood TCR repertoires of about five healthy adults to estimate repertoire size and the extent of clonotype sharing between individuals. The full study reports these points: The small number of donors limited the genetic and exposure-history diversity represented. Larger estimated clonotype richness was generally found for naive subsets than for memory subsets. Across four donors, roughly 5% of naive CD4, 3.5% of naive CD8, about 2.3% of memory CD4, and 0.4% of memory CD8 clonotypes were shared. Even with the large sequencing depth, rarefaction of the sorted-subset datasets indicated that sequencing was incomplete. Sampling was restricted to blood, and TCR repertoires in tissue are likely to differ from TCR repertoires in blood. Based on pairwise subsampling, the degree of clonotype sharing among donors was expected to be affected by sequencing depth. Compared with non-shared clonotypes, the clonotypes found in all four sorted-subset donors had higher generation probabilities.

TCR CDR3 regions were amplified from genomic DNA by multiplex PCR using the deep immunoSEQ assay. Extracted genomic DNA from each cell subset was spread evenly across all wells of several immunoSEQ 96-well plates, with each plate serving as a replicate. For sorted subsets, each replicate PCR was loaded with approximately 200 ng genomic DNA, equivalent to about 33,000 T cell genomes. Purified libraries were measured with a Qubit 3.0 fluorometer, size-checked on a Bioanalyzer 2100, and measured again with the KAPA Library Quantification kit. Every immunoSEQ 96-well plate was sequenced on a separate single-read 150-cycle Illumina NextSeq 550 flow cell. On the authors' methods: The immunoSEQ output contained only junctional sequences without quality scores, so filtering could not match that applied to full-length reads. Sequences were annotated with PyIR, a Python wrapper for IgBLAST v1.9, and V/J genes and CDR3 were assigned using IMGT germline references. Reads with weak V/J assignments (E-value above 1e-6), missing CDR3, stop codons, out-of-frame junctions, or ambiguous translated residues were removed. V3J clonotypes were defined by identical inferred V gene, J gene, and CDR3 amino acid sequence. Percentage overlap between repertoires was computed as shared unique clonotypes divided by the size of the smaller repertoire. Repertoire richness was assessed with RTK rarefaction, the Chao1 estimator, and Recon v2.1 estimates of unobserved clonotypes. For all TCRbeta clonotypes obtained by the gDNA method from a few donors, generation probabilities were computed with OLGA. This is the immuneACCESS table as TCRdb keeps it, with only in-frame sequences that have V and J called. A part of the clones is gone; compared with another copy, unresolved V genes explain less than half, and the rest is unexplained. V, J and clone size derive from that table, while D and trimming were established from the DNA sequence. In all, the sample holds 980,000 or so clones, and 76% of those were seen once. The ten largest account for roughly 1.5% of the sample.

CDR1 and CDR2, per the germline V gene, are SGHAT and FQNNGV. The CDR3 numbers 15 residues from cysteine through phenylalanine. Just CDR3 DNA is preserved here, 45 bases in frame from base 1. The germline V end is reduced by 4 bases and the J end by 5 bases; junction bases left unmatched: 8. In regard to this clone: The specificity of this receptor is unknown. No per-base quality is available; no much larger clone lies one base away.

Healthy HIV-negative adults with no recently reported acute infections or vaccinations were included as donors. Every donor was a Caucasian adult living in Nashville, Tennessee, USA. CD4+ T cells were enriched through magnetic negative selection, after which naive cells were positively selected on CD45RA and the remaining negative fraction served as the memory subset. Blood was obtained by leukapheresis, after which PBMCs were separated by Ficoll-Histopaque density gradient centrifugation and cryopreserved in liquid nitrogen vapor phase. Analytical flow cytometry was used to check the purity and quantity of each magnetically sorted T cell population. From each sorted fraction, genomic DNA was isolated and quantified by UV absorbance on a Nanodrop 2000c.

This sequence uses TRBV11-2 and TRBJ2-7; the junction holds 10 bases that match TRBD1. What was sequenced was memory CD4+ T cells sorted from blood. According to the study, the label for this sample's cell subset or site signals: CD45RA-negative fraction. This TCR derives from a young man in good health. In nucleotide form, the sequence is TGTGCCAGCAGCTCCCAGGGGACAGGGGAGGACGAGCAGTACTTC. Translated, it reads CASSSQGTGEDEQYF. Where the CDR3 stops, the reference TRBV11-2 and TRBJ2-7 genes take over; the full variable domain is EAGVAQSPRYKIIEKRQSVAFWCNPISGHATLYWYQQILGQGPKLLIQFQNNGVVDDSQLPKDRFSAERLKGVDSTLKIQPAKLEDSAVYLCASSSQGTGEDEQYFGPGTRLTVT.